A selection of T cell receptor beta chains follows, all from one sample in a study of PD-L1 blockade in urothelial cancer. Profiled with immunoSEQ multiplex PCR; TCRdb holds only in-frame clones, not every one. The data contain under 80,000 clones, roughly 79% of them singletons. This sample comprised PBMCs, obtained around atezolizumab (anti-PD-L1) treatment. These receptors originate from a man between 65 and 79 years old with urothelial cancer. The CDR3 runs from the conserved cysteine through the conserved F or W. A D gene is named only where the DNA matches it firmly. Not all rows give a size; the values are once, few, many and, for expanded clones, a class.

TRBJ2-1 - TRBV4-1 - CASSQGLGGEQFF TGCGCCAGCAGCCAAGGACTAGGTGGTGAGCAGTTCTTC
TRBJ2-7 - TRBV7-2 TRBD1 CASSLTGTGGGEQYF TGTGCCAGCAGCTTAACCGGGACAGGGGGCGGGGAGCAGTACTTC
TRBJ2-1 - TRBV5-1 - CASSLQGSRAEQFF TGCGCCAGCAGCTTGCAGGGGTCCCGGGCGGAGCAGTTCTTC
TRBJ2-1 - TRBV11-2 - CASSLARGSNEQFF TGTGCCAGCAGCTTAGCCAGGGGATCGAATGAGCAGTTCTTC
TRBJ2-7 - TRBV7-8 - CASSQGAGGGYEQYF TGTGCCAGCAGTCAGGGGGCGGGAGGGGGGTACGAGCAGTACTTC
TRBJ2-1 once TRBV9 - CASSVSGTGGNEQFF TGTGCCAGCAGCGTGTCGGGGACCGGGGGCAATGAGCAGTTCTTC
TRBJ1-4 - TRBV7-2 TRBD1 CASSLQGYGTVDEKLFF TGTGCCAGCAGCTTACAGGGGTACGGGACAGTCGATGAAAAACTGTTTTTT
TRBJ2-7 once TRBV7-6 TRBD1 CASSLSGTGGSYEQYF TGTGCCAGCAGCTTGTCCGGGACAGGGGGTTCCTACGAGCAGTACTTC
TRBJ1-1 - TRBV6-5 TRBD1 CASSYRPGTGGGEAFF TGTGCCAGCAGTTACCGTCCCGGGACAGGGGGCGGTGAAGCTTTCTTT
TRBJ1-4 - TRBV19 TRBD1 CASSPGGVVEAFNEKLFF TGTGCCAGTAGCCCAGGGGGAGTAGTAGAAGCATTTAATGAAAAACTGTTTTTT
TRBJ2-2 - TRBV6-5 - CASRKPGHNTGELFF TGTGCCAGCAGAAAGCCGGGACACAACACCGGGGAGCTGTTTTTT
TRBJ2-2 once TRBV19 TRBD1 CASSRLRGQGANTGELFF TGTGCCAGTAGCCGACTTAGGGGACAGGGGGCGAACACCGGGGAGCTGTTTTTT
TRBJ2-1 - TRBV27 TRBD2 CASSPLAGRSEQFF TGTGCCAGCAGTCCCCTAGCGGGAAGGAGTGAGCAGTTCTTC
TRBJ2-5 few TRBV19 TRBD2 CASSPQGREGETQYF TGTGCCAGTAGTCCCCAGGGTCGGGAGGGAGAGACCCAGTACTTC
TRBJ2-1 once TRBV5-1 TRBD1 CASSLGDSPNEQFF TGCGCCAGCAGCTTGGGGGACAGCCCCAATGAGCAGTTCTTC
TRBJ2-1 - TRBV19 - CASSIDRTANEQFF TGTGCCAGTAGTATAGATCGAACAGCAAATGAGCAGTTCTTC
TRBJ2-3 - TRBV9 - CASGSSASTDTQYF TGTGCCAGCGGCAGCAGCGCTAGCACAGATACGCAGTATTTT
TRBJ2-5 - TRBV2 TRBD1 CASRRTGAQETQYF TGTGCCAGCAGGAGGACAGGAGCCCAAGAGACCCAGTACTTC
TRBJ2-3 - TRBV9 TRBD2 CASSVPSGGTDTQYF TGTGCCAGCAGCGTACCTAGCGGGGGAACAGATACGCAGTATTTT
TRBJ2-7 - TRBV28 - CASSFPPPRQYF TGTGCCAGCAGTTTCCCCCCCCCGCGGCAGTACTTC
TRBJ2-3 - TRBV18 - CASSPRGGTDTQYF TGTGCCAGCTCACCTAGGGGTGGAACAGATACGCAGTATTTT
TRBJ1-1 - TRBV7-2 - CASSPTREDTEAFF TGTGCCAGCAGCCCGACCAGGGAGGACACTGAAGCTTTCTTT
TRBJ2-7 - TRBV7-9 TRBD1 CASSRSGQGAREQYF TGTGCCAGCAGCAGATCGGGACAGGGGGCGCGAGAGCAGTACTTC
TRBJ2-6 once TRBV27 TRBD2 CASSRGTGGTGANVLTF TGTGCCAGCAGTCGCGGGACGGGGGGAACTGGGGCCAACGTCCTGACTTTC
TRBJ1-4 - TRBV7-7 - CASSLGQGNEKLFF TGTGCCAGCAGCTTGGGCCAGGGGAATGAAAAACTGTTTTTT
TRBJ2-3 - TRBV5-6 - CASSPGQFPDTQYF TGTGCCAGCAGCCCTGGACAGTTTCCAGATACGCAGTATTTT
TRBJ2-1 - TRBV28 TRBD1 CASSINRGEQFF TGTGCCAGCAGTATCAACAGGGGTGAGCAGTTCTTC
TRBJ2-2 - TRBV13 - CASSFRSSGGELFF TGTGCCAGCAGCTTCCGGAGTTCGGGCGGGGAGCTGTTTTTT
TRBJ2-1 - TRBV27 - CASSQQGYGSYNEQFF TGTGCCAGCAGCCAACAGGGTTACGGCTCCTACAATGAGCAGTTCTTC
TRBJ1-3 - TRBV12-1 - CASSYRDTSSGNTIYF TGTGCCAGCAGCTACCGGGACACCAGCTCTGGAAACACCATATATTTT
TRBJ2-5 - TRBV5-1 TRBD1 CASSFRGADRGQETQYF TGCGCCAGCAGCTTTCGCGGGGCCGACAGGGGGCAAGAGACCCAGTACTTC
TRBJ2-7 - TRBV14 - CASSQDLGAGATPYEQYF TGTGCCAGCAGCCAAGATCTTGGGGCGGGGGCAACCCCCTACGAGCAGTACTTC
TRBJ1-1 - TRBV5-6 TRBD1 CASSSQGRTEAFF TGTGCCAGCAGCTCACAGGGGAGGACTGAAGCTTTCTTT
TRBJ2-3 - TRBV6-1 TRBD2 CASSGLAGGTDTQYF TGTGCCAGCAGTGGACTAGCGGGGGGCACAGATACGCAGTATTTT
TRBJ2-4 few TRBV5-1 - CASSLGQHLNIQYF TGCGCCAGCAGCTTGGGACAGCACTTGAACATTCAGTACTTC
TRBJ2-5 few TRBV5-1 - CASSLSLAAGETQYF TGCGCCAGCAGCTTGAGTCTAGCTGCGGGGGAGACCCAGTACTTC
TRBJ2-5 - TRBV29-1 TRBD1 CSVNRGQETQYF TGCAGCGTTAACAGGGGACAGGAGACCCAGTACTTC
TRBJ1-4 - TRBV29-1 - CSVEEAGTNEKLFF TGCAGCGTTGAAGAGGCGGGAACTAATGAAAAACTGTTTTTT
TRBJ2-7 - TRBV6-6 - CASSTDTYEQYF TGTGCCAGCAGTACGGACACTTACGAGCAGTACTTC
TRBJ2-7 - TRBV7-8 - CASSVVNGYEQYF TGTGCCAGCAGCGTAGTTAACGGTTACGAGCAGTACTTC
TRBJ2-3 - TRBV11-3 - CASSKGADTQYF TGTGCCAGCAGTAAAGGGGCCGATACGCAGTATTTT
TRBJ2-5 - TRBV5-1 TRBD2 CASSFGGEETQYF TGCGCCAGCAGCTTTGGGGGGGAAGAGACCCAGTACTTC
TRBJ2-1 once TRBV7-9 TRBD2 CASSPGLAGSHEQFF TGTGCCAGCAGCCCGGGACTAGCGGGATCACATGAGCAGTTCTTC
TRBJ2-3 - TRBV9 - CASSGGGRSTDTQYF TGTGCCAGCAGCGGAGGGGGTAGGAGCACAGATACGCAGTATTTT
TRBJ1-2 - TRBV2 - CASNEGGANYGYTF TGTGCCAGCAACGAAGGGGGGGCCAACTATGGCTACACCTTC
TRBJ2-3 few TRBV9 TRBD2 CASSVAPGGTARTDTQYF TGTGCCAGCAGCGTAGCTCCCGGGGGGACCGCCCGCACAGATACGCAGTATTTT
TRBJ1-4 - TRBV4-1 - CASSQEESGSTLWEKLFF TGCGCCAGCAGCCAAGAAGAGTCAGGGTCGACCCTATGGGAAAAACTGTTTTTT
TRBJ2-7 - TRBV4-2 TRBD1 CASSQDLRTGVYEQYF TGTGCCAGCAGCCAAGATTTAAGGACAGGGGTCTACGAGCAGTACTTC
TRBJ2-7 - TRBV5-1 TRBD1 CASSPTGGGYEQYF TGCGCCAGCAGTCCTACAGGGGGCGGATACGAGCAGTACTTC
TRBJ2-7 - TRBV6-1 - CASSLDRFSYEQYF TGTGCCAGCTCCCTGGACAGATTCTCCTACGAGCAGTACTTC
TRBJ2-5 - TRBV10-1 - CASSGAGETQYF TGCGCCAGCAGTGGGGCAGGGGAGACCCAGTACTTC
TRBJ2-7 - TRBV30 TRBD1 CAWSVQGSHEQYF TGTGCCTGGAGTGTACAGGGGTCCCACGAGCAGTACTTC